A selection of T cell receptor beta chains follows, all from one sample in a study of blood T cell repertoires in COVID-19. The data were produced by immunoSEQ multiplex PCR, yet TCRdb's version contains in-frame clones alone and is incomplete. Of a few hundred thousand clones listed, 80% to 90% are singletons. The sequenced sample consisted of peripheral blood. All receptors come from a woman in her fifties or sixties with acute or convalescent COVID-19. Each CDR3 is given with its conserved first and last residue. The order of the fields is clone size, D gene, CDR3 length, J gene, V gene, CDR3 DNA, CDR3 protein. The D gene is left open where the match is weak. Clone size is stated in some rows and not others, as once, few, many or a class when expanded.

- - 13 TRBJ1-5 TRBV12-5 TGTGCTAGTGGCAGAAATCAGGGTCAGCCCCAGCATTTT CASGRNQGQPQHF
- TRBD2 15 TRBJ2-5 TRBV3-1/TRBV3-2 TGTGCCAGCAGCCCCTATAGCGGGGGAAAAGAGACCCAGTACTTC CASSPYSGGKETQYF
- - 14 TRBJ2-2 TRBV5-4 TGTGCCAGCAGCCTCGGGACTTTGAAAGGGGAGCTGTTTTTT CASSLGTLKGELFF
- - 12 TRBJ1-2 TRBV12-3/TRBV12-4 TGTGCCAGCAGTTTCTTAGGGGGTGGCTACACCTTC CASSFLGGGYTF
- TRBD1 18 TRBJ2-1 TRBV7-6 TGTGCCAGCAGCTTACGGGGACAGGGATTCTACTCCTACAATGAGCAGTTCTTC CASSLRGQGFYSYNEQFF
- - 15 TRBJ2-2 TRBV15 TGTGCCACCAGCAGAGGGGCCCCAGAAGGTGCGGAGCTGTTTTTT CATSRGAPEGAELFF
- - 14 TRBJ2-5 TRBV6-5 TGTGCCAGCAGGGCCCTGTGGGGGGAAGAGACCCAGTACTTC CASRALWGEETQYF
- - 16 TRBJ2-4 TRBV2 TGTGCCAGCAGTGGGCCAGGGGTGGGAGCCAAAAACATTCAGTACTTC CASSGPGVGAKNIQYF
- TRBD1 17 TRBJ1-1 TRBV5-1 TGCGCCAGCAGCTTGGCCCCAAGAACGCAGGGGGCAAGAGAAGCTTTCTTT CASSLAPRTQGAREAFF
- - 15 TRBJ1-5 TRBV5-6 TGTGCCAGCAGCTGGGGTAGGGGATCCTATCAGCCCCAGCATTTT CASSWGRGSYQPQHF
- TRBD2 16 TRBJ2-1 TRBV5-1 TGCGCCAGCAGCCGACGACTAGCGGGGGGTAGGAATGAGCAGTTCTTC CASSRRLAGGRNEQFF
- - 17 TRBJ2-1 TRBV14 TGTGCCAGCAGCCAAGATCCGTCCGGGAGCTCCTACAATGAGCAGTTCTTC CASSQDPSGSSYNEQFF
- - 13 TRBJ2-7 TRBV5-5 TGTGCCAGCAGCTTTAGAGCCTACTACGAGCAGTACTTC CASSFRAYYEQYF
- - 15 TRBJ1-4 TRBV19 TGTGCCAGTAGTATAAGTGGGCTACAGCGGGAAAAACTGTTTTTT CASSISGLQREKLFF
- TRBD2 17 TRBJ2-3 TRBV9 TGTGCCAGCAGCGGCCCTAGACTAGCGGGGGCCCCAGATACGCAGTATTTT CASSGPRLAGAPDTQYF
- TRBD1 14 TRBJ1-1 TRBV5-1 TGCGCCAGCAGCGAGGACAGGGGGCAGGGTGAAGCTTTCTTT CASSEDRGQGEAFF
- TRBD1 13 TRBJ1-2 TRBV6-6 TGTGCCAGCAGTTACTCGACAGGGCGGGGCTACACCTTC CASSYSTGRGYTF
- TRBD1 17 TRBJ1-2 TRBV9 TGTGCCAGCAGCGCATACGCGCCGGGACAGGGCGACTATGGCTACACCTTC CASSAYAPGQGDYGYTF
- - 12 TRBJ1-5 TRBV27 TGTGCCAGCAGTTCAGGGCATGAGGCCCAGCATTTT CASSSGHEAQHF
- - 16 TRBJ1-4 TRBV9 TGTGCCAGCAGCGTAGACCCCCCCCCGTCGGCGGGAAAACTGTTTTTT CASSVDPPPSAGKLFF
once - 13 TRBJ1-2 TRBV2 TGTGCCAGCAGTGAAAGAGCCAGGGATGGCTACACCTTC CASSERARDGYTF
- TRBD1 14 TRBJ2-5 TRBV7-9 TGTGCCAGCAGCCTCCTGGACAGGGAAGAGACCCAGTACTTC CASSLLDREETQYF
- TRBD2 15 TRBJ2-5 TRBV6-4 TGTGCCAGCAGCCCGACGGGGGGGAGGGCTGAGACCCAGTACTTC CASSPTGGRAETQYF
- TRBD2 15 TRBJ2-1 TRBV6-6 TGTGCCAGCAGTTACCCTAGCGGTTTGTACAATGAGCAGTTCTTC CASSYPSGLYNEQFF
- TRBD1 15 TRBJ1-2 TRBV5-1 TGCGCCAGCAGCTTGGATGTGGGACAGGGGCGCGGCTACACCTTC CASSLDVGQGRGYTF
- - 15 TRBJ1-3 TRBV4-3 TGCGCCAGCAGCCAAGAGGGGGGGAGCGGAAACACCATATATTTT CASSQEGGSGNTIYF
- - 18 TRBJ2-2 TRBV23-1 TGCGCCAGACCTTGTGCGGTGAGCAGGGAAAAGCACACCGGGGAGCTGTTTTTT CARPCAVSREKHTGELFF
- TRBD2 17 TRBJ2-3 TRBV20-1 TGCAGTGCTAGTCCCGCCGGGTCTAGCGGACGCACAGATACGCAGTATTTT CSASPAGSSGRTDTQYF
few - 11 TRBJ1-1 TRBV29-1 TGCAGCGTTGGACAGAACACTGAAGCTTTCTTT CSVGQNTEAFF
- - 14 TRBJ2-5 TRBV18 TGTGCCAGCTCACCCGGGGACAAGAGGGACCAGGCCGACTTC CASSPGDKRDQADF
few - 14 TRBJ2-2 TRBV7-3 TGTGCCAGCAGCTCTGGAGGCGGCACCGGGGAGCTGTTTTTT CASSSGGGTGELFF
- - 14 TRBJ1-6 TRBV30 TGTGCCAGGTCGGAAGGGGGACGGCATTCACCCCTCCACTTT CARSEGGRHSPLHF
- TRBD1 16 TRBJ1-2 TRBV28 TGTGCCAGCAGTCCCTATACCGGGACAGCTAACTATGGCTACACCTTC CASSPYTGTANYGYTF
once TRBD1 14 TRBJ1-3 TRBV5-6 TGTGCCAGCAGCTCTACAGGGGACGGAAACACCATATATTTT CASSSTGDGNTIYF
- TRBD1 13 TRBJ1-1 TRBV29-1 TGCAGCACAGACAGGGACGGGAACACTGAAGCTTTCTTT CSTDRDGNTEAFF
- - 16 TRBJ2-3 TRBV11-2 TGTGCCAGCAGCCCGGACATATGGACAGCCAGAGATACGCAGTATTTT CASSPDIWTARDTQYF
- TRBD2 17 TRBJ2-5 TRBV7-2 TGTGCCAGCAGCTTAATGGTGATCGCGGGAGGGCGTGAGACCCAGTACTTC CASSLMVIAGGRETQYF
- - 15 TRBJ2-5 TRBV18 TGTGCCAGCTCACCCCAGCGGGCCGACCAAGAGACCCAGTACTTC CASSPQRADQETQYF
- - 14 TRBJ1-2 TRBV18 TGTGCCAGCTCGCTTCAGGGCTCTAACTATGGCTACACCTTC CASSLQGSNYGYTF
- - 13 TRBJ1-5 TRBV7-2 TGTGCCAGCAGCCGACAGATCAATCAGCCCCAGCATTTT CASSRQINQPQHF
- - 12 TRBJ1-1 TRBV12-3/TRBV12-4 TGTGCCAGCAGTTTTATGGAGACTGAAGCTTTCTTT CASSFMETEAFF
- TRBD2 16 TRBJ2-2 TRBV19 TGTGCCAGTAGTCCAGGACTAGCGGGGTCCACCGGGGAGCTGTTTTTT CASSPGLAGSTGELFF
- TRBD1 15 TRBJ2-2 TRBV27 TGTGCCAGCAGTTTGACAGGGAGGAACACCGGGGAGCTGTTTTTT CASSLTGRNTGELFF
- TRBD1 14 TRBJ1-2 TRBV5-1 TGCGCCAGCAGCTTCTTGGGACAGGTGTCAGGCTACACCTTC CASSFLGQVSGYTF
- - 13 TRBJ2-5 TRBV5-6 TGTGCCAGCAGCTTGCCGGGTACGGAGACCCAGTACTTC CASSLPGTETQYF
- - 15 TRBJ2-3 TRBV9 TGTGCCAGCAGCGTAGGGACTCTTGGAGGGGATACGCAGTATTTT CASSVGTLGGDTQYF
- - 16 TRBJ1-3 TRBV18 TGTGCCAGCTCAGCCTCTTTGACAGGCTCTGGAAACACCATATATTTT CASSASLTGSGNTIYF
- TRBD1 17 TRBJ1-3 TRBV7-9 TGTGCCAGCAGCTTTGGCGGGGACAGGGGCTCTGGAAACACCATATATTTT CASSFGGDRGSGNTIYF
- TRBD1 14 TRBJ1-5 TRBV30 TGTGCCTGGAGTGCGACAGGGGGATATCAGCCCCAGCATTTT CAWSATGGYQPQHF
- - 15 TRBJ1-1 TRBV7-9 TGTGCCAGCAGCTTGGGGTTCGGGGGAATCACTGAAGCTTTCTTT CASSLGFGGITEAFF
- - 16 TRBJ1-6 TRBV5-1 TGCGCCAGCAGCTTGGAGCGGGGTTACTATAATTCACCCCTCCACTTT CASSLERGYYNSPLHF
- TRBD1 15 TRBJ1-1 TRBV5-1 TGCGCCAGTGGACCCCGGGACAGACTGAACACTGAAGCTTTCTTT CASGPRDRLNTEAFF
- TRBD1 15 TRBJ2-1 TRBV5-8 TGTGCCAGCAGCTCCACAGGGGGGCTCTACAATGAGCAGTTCTTC CASSSTGGLYNEQFF
- TRBD2 14 TRBJ2-1 TRBV5-1 TGCGCCAGCAGCACATCGACTAGCCTCAATGAGCAGTTCTTC CASSTSTSLNEQFF
- TRBD2 16 TRBJ2-2 TRBV5-1 TGCGCCAGCAGCTTGGCCATCGCGGGGGGGCCCGGGGAGCTGTTTTTT CASSLAIAGGPGELFF
- - 14 TRBJ1-1 TRBV5-1 TGCGCCAGCAGCTTGGAAGCCGCGAACACTGAAGCTTTCTTT CASSLEAANTEAFF
- - 16 TRBJ1-5 TRBV19 TGTGCCAGTAGTATATATGGTCGGGTGGGCAATCAGCCCCAGCATTTT CASSIYGRVGNQPQHF
- - 15 TRBJ2-3 TRBV5-5 TGTGCCAGCAGCTCCGGACAGACGAGCACAGATACGCAGTATTTT CASSSGQTSTDTQYF
- - 13 TRBJ2-5 TRBV7-2 TGTGCCAGCAGCTTAGACAGGAAAGAGACCCAGTACTTC CASSLDRKETQYF
- TRBD1 16 TRBJ2-1 TRBV24-1 TGTGCCACCAGTGATTCGGGACAGGGGTCTTACAATGAGCAGTTCTTC CATSDSGQGSYNEQFF